The 24 T cell receptor beta chains presented below share a single source sample, sequenced in a study of blood T cell dynamics during melanoma immunotherapy. Specified time point: pre-treatment baseline. The method was immunoSEQ multiplex PCR; TCRdb's version includes in-frame clones alone and lacks a portion of them. The repertoire has about 11,000 clones, just under 85% of them found once; the top ten carry 12% to 15%. The source was blood, collected from a patient treated with checkpoint blockade. The source is a human donor with melanoma.

The chain uses TRBV7-2 and TRBJ2-2; D may be TRBD2 (5 bases). The V gene's germline CDR1 is SGHTA and CDR2 FQGNSA. The CDR3 runs to 10 residues. Trimming took off 10 bases at V and 6 bases at J, with 6 bases between the two ends. DNA for the CDR3: TGTGCCATCGGGGCCGGGGAGCTGTTTTTT. This encodes CAIGAGELFF.

The sample holds one count of this clone. This chain connects TRBV5-6 to TRBJ2-1, with unresolved D. Trimming left V 0 bases short and J 12 bases short, with 22 bases between. CDR3 length equals 16 residues. The germline CDR1 and CDR2 sequences are SGHDT and YYEEEE. The CDR3 spells CASSLARGRDLGPQFF. The DNA for the CDR3 is TGTGCCAGCAGCTTGGCGAGAGGTCGAGATCTAGGTCCGCAGTTCTTC. Together with reference TRBV5-6 and TRBJ2-1, the CDR3 gives the full variable domain: DAGVTQSPTHLIKTRGQQVTLRCSPKSGHDTVSWYQQALGQGPQFIFQYYEEEERQRGNFPDRFSGHQFPNYSSELNVNALLLGDSALYLCASSLARGRDLGPQFFGPGTRLTVL.

This sequence joins TRBV12-5 and TRBJ2-3, with TRBD2 identical over 9 bases. The germline V gene encodes CDR1 LGHNT and CDR2 FRNRAP. Unmatched junction bases numbered 2, after V lost 6 bases and J lost 1 base. CDR3 length equals 14 residues. The CDR3 DNA reads TGTGCTAGTGGCCCTAGCGGGGGCACAGATACGCAGTATTTT. Protein product: CASGPSGGTDTQYF.

This sequence joins TRBV7-2 and TRBJ2-7, with TRBD1 as a possible D gene (6 bases). Per the germline V gene, CDR1 is SGHTA and CDR2 is FQGNSA. Trimming cost V 1 base and J 6 bases, with 10 bases left between them. The CDR3 consists of 13 residues. The CDR3 region is CASSLDRVAEQYF. The CDR3 DNA reads TGTGCCAGCAGCTTAGACAGGGTAGCCGAGCAGTACTTC.

V gene TRBV7-2 combines with J gene TRBJ2-5; D is possibly TRBD1 (5 bases). Germline V CDR1 and CDR2: SGHTA, FQGNSA. This CDR3 is built from 14 residues. V was clipped by 1 base and J by 3 bases, with 9 bases between them. CDR3 loop: CASSLEVQEETQYF. The CDR3, as DNA: TGTGCCAGCAGCTTAGAAGTACAGGAAGAGACCCAGTACTTC.

On this clone itself: A read error likely explains this, since a far larger clone differs by one base. This sample includes further DNA sequences coding for the same CDR3. This chain uses TRBV5-4 with TRBJ1-4; D is perhaps TRBD1 (5 bases). The CDR3 sequence is 17 residues long. V gave up 4 bases and J gave up 0 bases, with 16 bases separating them. Per the germline V gene, CDR1 is SGHNT and CDR2 is YYREEE (reference sequence). The chain's CDR3 is CASSQGSGRPTNEKLFF. The CDR3 DNA follows: TGTGCCAGCAGCCAAGGGTCGGGGCGGCCAACTAATGAAAAACTGTTTTTT.

The chain carries TRBV6-4 and TRBJ1-1, with no clear D. This CDR3 spans 13 amino acids. V lost 3 bases and J lost 1, with 6 bases in between. Germline CDR1 reads MRHNA; CDR2 reads SNTAGT. DNA for the CDR3: TGTGCCAGCAGTGAATGGGAGAACACTGAAGCTTTCTTT. The encoded protein is CASSEWENTEAFF.

The chain is built from TRBV7-3 and TRBJ2-2; either TRBD1 or TRBD2 may supply D (5 bases each). With 5 bases removed from V and 0 bases from J, the gap between germline ends came to 13 bases. CDR3 length: 16 residues. The V gene's germline CDR1 is SGHTA and CDR2 FQGTGA. CDR3 DNA sequence: TGTGCCAGCAGCCCCAAGGGGACGACGAACACCGGGGAGCTGTTTTTT. This codes for CASSPKGTTNTGELFF.

J is TRBJ2-3 and V is TRBV5-1; TRBD1 matches 9 bases. Per germline, CDR1 SGHRS and CDR2 YFSETQ. The V gene end was trimmed by 0 bases and the J gene end by 5 bases; junction bases not matched to a gene: 10. This CDR3 has 17 residues. The CDR3 nucleotides read TGCGCCAGCAGCTTGGGGACAGGGGTCCATGTTGGAGATACGCAGTATTTT. Its protein product is CASSLGTGVHVGDTQYF. The variable domain in full, completed from reference TRBV5-1 and TRBJ2-3, reads KAGVTQTPRYLIKTRGQQVTLSCSPISGHRSVSWYQQTPGQGLQFLFEYFSETQRNKGNFPGRFSGRQFSNSRSEMNVSTLELGDSALYLCASSLGTGVHVGDTQYFGPGTRLTVL.

V usage is TRBV5-8 and J usage is TRBJ2-5; no clear D. The CDR3 sequence is 12 residues long. CDR1 is SGHTS, CDR2 YDEGEE, per germline. Between the trimmed V and J ends, which lost 0 bases and 6 bases, there was a span of 6 bases. The CDR3 nucleotides read TGTGCCAGCAGCTTGGAAGGACAGACCCAGTACTTC. Amino acids: CASSLEGQTQYF. The full variable domain, rest sourced from reference TRBV5-8 and TRBJ2-5, is EAGVTQSPTHLIKTRGQQATLRCSPISGHTSVYWYQQALGLGLQFLLWYDEGEERNRGNFPPRFSGRQFPNYSSELNVNALELEDSALYLCASSLEGQTQYFGPGTRLLVL.

Points on this clone: A junction end diverges from the germline sequence, so it may reflect a read error. The chain recombines TRBV10-3 with TRBJ1-5; no firm D call. Germline CDR1 ENHRY, CDR2 SYGVKD. The CDR3 is 13 residues long. The DNA for the CDR3 is TGTGCCAGCAGTCGGCTAGATAATCAGCCCCAGCATTTT. Residues: CASSRLDNQPQHF.

This chain joins TRBV19 and TRBJ2-1; no definite D call. Germline V gives CDR1 LNHDA, CDR2 SQIVND (reference sequence). The CDR3 extends over 16 amino acids. The V gene lost 2 bases and the J gene lost 0 bases, with 11 bases spanning the gap. CDR3 region: CASSIIGVSSYNEQFF. The CDR3 nucleotides are TGTGCCAGTAGTATAATTGGCGTGAGCTCCTACAATGAGCAGTTCTTC.

The chain is built from TRBV19 and TRBJ1-2; TRBD1 matches 9 bases. The V gene's germline CDR1 is LNHDA and CDR2 SQIVND (reference sequence). V shed 5 bases, J shed 5 bases, and the junction held 15 bases outside the gene matches. The CDR3 totals 17 residues. Here the CDR3 DNA reads TGTGCCAGTAGTTCTCGGACAGGGGCACTTGGAGAGTATGGCTACACCTTC. Its protein product is CASSSRTGALGEYGYTF.

The chain joins TRBV29-1 to TRBJ1-1; a possible D gene is TRBD1 (5 bases). The CDR3 is 14 amino acids. Per germline, CDR1 SQVTM and CDR2 ANQGSEA. V was cut by 7 bases and J by 4 bases, with 19 bases left in between. CDR3 nucleotide sequence: TGCAGCGCCTTAGACGATGCCGGGGGCACTGAAGCTTTCTTT. Its protein is CSALDDAGGTEAFF.

V and J are TRBV5-5 and TRBJ1-4; 8 bases align to TRBD1. After removal of 2 bases from V and 6 bases from J, the junction contained 12 bases not matched to a gene. The CDR3 has 17 residues. Per germline, CDR1 SGHKS and CDR2 YYEKEE (reference sequence). The CDR3: CASSFPTGDERDEKLFF. The CDR3, as DNA: TGTGCCAGCAGCTTTCCGACAGGGGATGAGAGGGATGAAAAACTGTTTTTT.

V is TRBV5-1 and J is TRBJ1-1; no clear D. This CDR3 has 13 amino acids. The V end lost 0 bases, the J end lost 1 base, and 4 bases lay between the germline ends. CDR1 is SGHRS and CDR2 is YFSETQ in the germline V gene. CDR3 in amino acids: CASSLGENTEAFF. Written as DNA, the CDR3 is TGCGCCAGCAGCTTGGGCGAGAACACTGAAGCTTTCTTT.

The DNA of the CDR3 is TGTGCCAGCAGCCCCGGGGTCGGGTTTACCTACGAGCAGTACTTC. Translation gives CASSPGVGFTYEQYF. The J gene is TRBJ2-7, the V gene TRBV7-9; D is perhaps TRBD2 (5 bases). The CDR3 loop spans 15 amino acids. V lost 5 bases to trimming and J lost 2 bases, with 16 bases between them. Germline assignment: CDR1 SEHNR and CDR2 FQNEAQ (reference sequence).

The chain is built from TRBV7-2 and TRBJ1-2; D is ambiguous. The CDR3 runs to 14 residues. Trimming removed 3 bases from V and 2 bases from J, with 10 bases in between. Germline V gene data show CDR1 as SGHTA and CDR2 as FQGNSA. Written as DNA, the CDR3 is TGTGCCAGCAGCTTCTCCGACCAGAACTATGGCTACACCTTC. Translated, it gives CASSFSDQNYGYTF.

CDR3 coding DNA: TGCAGCGTTGAAGATGCCGACAGGACTTATGGCTACACCTTC. It yields the protein CSVEDADRTYGYTF. V is TRBV29-1 and J is TRBJ1-2; D is perhaps TRBD1 (6 bases). Germline lookup yields CDR1 SQVTM and CDR2 ANQGSEA. The V end was cut by 0 bases, the J end by 5 bases, with 13 bases between. There are 14 residues in the CDR3.

This clone was found once. The J gene is TRBJ2-4, the V gene TRBV7-2; 12 bases are a match to TRBD1. From germline, CDR1 is SGHTA and CDR2 FQGNSA. Trimming at V came to 1 base and at J to 7 bases, leaving 5 bases not matched to a gene. The CDR3 has 16 amino acids. DNA of the CDR3: TGTGCCAGCAGCTTAGGGCCCGGGACAGGGGGCAACATTCAGTACTTC. It is translated as CASSLGPGTGGNIQYF.

The chain links TRBV30 to TRBJ2-7; tentatively, D is TRBD2 (5 bases). V lost 0 bases to trimming and J lost 4 bases, with 13 bases between them. The CDR3 sequence is 14 residues long. Germline values: CDR1 GTSNPN, CDR2 SVGIG (reference sequence). The CDR3 is CAWSVLGKKYEQYF. The CDR3 nucleotides are TGTGCCTGGAGTGTACTCGGGAAGAAATACGAGCAGTACTTC.

The chain has TRBV20-1 and TRBJ1-1; no clear D. CDR1 and CDR2 (germline): DFQATT, SNEGSKA (reference sequence). Trimming shortened V by 6 bases and J by 7 bases, and 12 bases separated the two germline ends. This CDR3 has 11 amino acids. The DNA for the CDR3 is TGCAGTGCCAAAGGCGAACTTGAAGCTTTCTTT. Protein: CSAKGELEAFF.

This rearrangement joins TRBV6-6 to TRBJ2-5; D tentatively reads TRBD1 or TRBD2 (5 bases each). CDR1 is MNHNY and CDR2 is SVGAGI in the germline V gene (reference sequence). The CDR3 length is 15 residues. The V gene lost 6 bases and the J gene lost 2 bases, with 16 bases spanning the gap. CDR3 loop: CASRRAGTLQETQYF. The DNA for the CDR3 is TGTGCCAGCAGGCGAGCCGGGACCCTACAAGAGACCCAGTACTTC.

The V call is TRBV5-1, the J call TRBJ2-5; 16 positions agree with TRBD2. This CDR3 spans 14 amino acids. Trimming removed 4 bases from V and 12 bases from J; junction bases left unmatched: 6. Germline V gene lookup returns CDR1 SGHRS and CDR2 YFSETQ. CDR3: CASSPGLAGGPEYF. The CDR3 coding sequence is TGCGCCAGCAGCCCGGGACTAGCGGGGGGGCCGGAGTACTTC.